These 19 T cell receptor beta chains were sequenced from one sample in a study of T cell responses to AZD1222 COVID-19 vaccine. Assay: immunoSEQ multiplex PCR; the TCRdb copy retains only in-frame clones and omits some. The repertoire holds more than 85,000 clones, with 88% as singletons. This specimen was peripheral blood, taken 28 days after the second AZD1222 dose. These receptors came from an adult who received the AZD1222 COVID-19 vaccine.

The rearrangement uses TRBV10-2 and TRBJ2-1; D unresolved. The CDR3 extends over 13 amino acids. Per the germline V gene, CDR1 is WSHSY and CDR2 is SAAADI. V was trimmed by 3 bases and J by 4 bases, leaving 7 bases between them. CDR3 DNA sequence: TGCGCCAGCAGTGACCCCCGGTACAATGAGCAGTTCTTC. Its translation: CASSDPRYNEQFF.

This clone was found a few times. This chain joins TRBV30 and TRBJ2-3, with a possible D match to TRBD2 (6 bases). Trimming removed 2 bases at V and 4 bases at J, with 13 bases between. Germline V gene sequence: CDR1 GTSNPN, CDR2 SVGIG (reference sequence). This CDR3 contains 14 residues. The CDR3 loop reads CAWSSAGKSDTQYF. Here the CDR3 DNA reads TGTGCCTGGAGTAGTGCGGGAAAGTCAGATACGCAGTATTTT.

V usage is TRBV7-3 and J usage is TRBJ1-3; TRBD1 is a possible D gene (5 bases). With 2 bases removed from V and 5 bases from J, the gap between germline ends came to 13 bases. CDR3 length: 15 amino acids. Germline loops: CDR1 SGHTA, CDR2 FQGTGA. The CDR3 region has the DNA TGTGCCAGCAGCTTAGATACGGGGACGAGAAACACCATATATTTT. Its translation is CASSLDTGTRNTIYF.

The chain has TRBV23-1 and TRBJ2-7; possible D gene TRBD1, 6 bases. TRBV23-1 is an open reading frame, and its role is uncertain. CDR3 length: 16 residues. V lost 3 bases, J lost 3 bases, and 18 bases lay in between. The CDR3 DNA sequence: TGCGCCAGCAGTCATTCCGGTGGGGGCGAGATCTACGAGCAGTACTTC. Encoded protein: CASSHSGGGEIYEQYF.

The CDR3 sequence is CASSRGQQGRTANEQYF. The CDR3 nucleotides are TGCGCCAGCAGCCGGGGGCAACAGGGGCGGACCGCTAACGAGCAGTACTTC. This chain uses TRBV5-1 with TRBJ2-7; TRBD1 is a possible D gene (7 bases). V lost 4 bases to trimming and J lost 5 bases, with 25 bases between them. Per germline, CDR1 SGHRS and CDR2 YFSETQ. The CDR3 is made up of 17 amino acids.

J is TRBJ1-1 and V is TRBV3-1 (or the pseudogene TRBV3-2), with D perhaps matching TRBD1 (6 bases). V dropped 4 bases and J dropped 6 bases, with 18 bases sitting between them. Germline V gives CDR1 LGHDT, CDR2 YNNKEL (reference sequence). The CDR3 extends over 15 amino acids. The CDR3 bases are TGTGCCAGCAGCCCCACTACAACAGGGACGGCTGAAGCTTTCTTT. Its protein product is CASSPTTTGTAEAFF.

The chain links TRBV19 to TRBJ1-2; the D is unclear. Germline CDR1 is LNHDA and CDR2 is SQIVND (reference sequence). Trimming removed 3 bases from V and 6 bases from J, with 11 bases in between. This CDR3 is built from 13 residues. In DNA form, the CDR3 reads TGTGCCAGTAGTATGGGTAGGCAGGATGGCTACACCTTC. This translates into CASSMGRQDGYTF.

This clone showed up just a few times. The gene calls are TRBV30 and TRBJ2-1; TRBD2 aligns across 8 bases. V was pared by 2 bases and J by 9 bases, with 12 bases of the junction left unmatched. CDR3 length equals 15 residues. The V gene's germline CDR1 is GTSNPN and CDR2 SVGIG (reference sequence). The CDR3 DNA is TGTGCCTGGAGTCTGAACGGGCGGGAGGTCGCTGAGCAGTTCTTC. Protein product: CAWSLNGREVAEQFF. Full variable domain (missing parts from reference TRBV30 and TRBJ2-1): SQTIHQWPATLVQPVGSPLSLECTVEGTSNPNLYWYRQAAGRGLQLLFYSVGIGQISSEVPQNLSASRPQDRQFILSSKKLLLSDSGFYLCAWSLNGREVAEQFFGPGTRLTVL.

The chain carries TRBV7-8 and TRBJ2-4, with 8 bases that match TRBD1. This CDR3 has 16 residues. Trimming removed 1 base from V and 3 bases from J; junction bases left unmatched: 5. Germline CDR1 and CDR2: SGHVS and FQNEAQ. The DNA of the CDR3 is TGTGCCAGCAGCTTAGAACCAGGGGGCTACAAAAACATTCAGTACTTC. Its translation is CASSLEPGGYKNIQYF.

This chain links TRBV7-8 with TRBJ1-1, with D unclear. The germline V gene encodes CDR1 SGHVS and CDR2 FQNEAQ. The germline V and J ends were trimmed by 2 bases and 1 base, with 5 bases remaining between them. The CDR3 is 13 residues long. This chain's CDR3 is CASSLYQNTEAFF. The DNA for the CDR3 is TGTGCCAGCAGCTTATACCAGAACACTGAAGCTTTCTTT.

The chain joins TRBV15 to TRBJ2-3; 16 bases fit TRBD2. V trimming: 1 base; J trimming: 3 bases; junction bases outside the gene matches: 10. In germline, CDR1 is LNHNV, CDR2 YYDKDF (reference sequence). This CDR3 spans 20 amino acids. The CDR3 DNA follows: TGTGCCACCAGCAGAGCCCCGGGACTAGCGGGAGGGGCCGAAACAGATACGCAGTATTTT. Residues: CATSRAPGLAGGAETDTQYF. The full variable domain, completed using reference TRBV15 and TRBJ2-3, is DAMVIQNPRYQVTQFGKPVTLSCSQTLNHNVMYWYQQKSSQAPKLLFHYYDKDFNNEADTPDNFQSRRPNTSFCFLDIRSPGLGDTAMYLCATSRAPGLAGGAETDTQYFGPGTRLTVL.

The chain links TRBV7-9 to TRBJ2-1, with 8 bases that match TRBD2. V was clipped by 5 bases and J by 8 bases; unmatched bases: 11. Germline assignment: CDR1 SEHNR and CDR2 FQNEAQ (reference sequence). CDR3 size: 15 residues. Here the CDR3 reads CASSPPGGPRDEQFF. DNA for the CDR3: TGTGCCAGCAGCCCCCCGGGGGGGCCAAGGGATGAGCAGTTCTTC.

V is TRBV5-1 and J is TRBJ2-1; possibly TRBD1 for D (6 bases). CDR3 length equals 16 residues. Germline V gene data show CDR1 as SGHRS and CDR2 as YFSETQ. The V end was cut by 2 bases, the J end by 10 bases, with 22 bases between. The CDR3 protein is CASSFGRGRLAPEQFF. The CDR3 DNA reads TGCGCCAGCAGCTTCGGCAGGGGCAGGCTAGCCCCCGAGCAGTTCTTC.

The chain links TRBV7-7 to TRBJ2-7; TRBD2 matches 8 bases. This CDR3 contains 16 residues. V was pared by 2 bases and J by 3 bases, with 9 bases of the junction left unmatched. CDR1 is SSHAT, CDR2 FNYEAQ, per germline (reference sequence). CDR3 nucleotides: TGTGCCAGCAGCTTAAATCCAACGGGAGGGGGCTACGAGCAGTACTTC. Amino acids: CASSLNPTGGGYEQYF.

The CDR3 DNA reads TGTGCCAGCAGTTACTCGAAGACAGGGCGCAATGAGCAGTTCTTC. Its protein product is CASSYSKTGRNEQFF. This chain connects TRBV6-5 to TRBJ2-1, with 7 bases lining up with TRBD1. The CDR3 extends over 15 amino acids. The junction had 5 bases not matched to a gene; V was cut back by 0 bases and J by 6 bases. Germline CDR1 MNHEY, CDR2 SVGAGI.

This clone was detected only a few times. The chain employs TRBV7-8 and TRBJ2-3; D call uncertain. The V gene lost 0 bases and the J gene lost 2 bases, with 6 bases spanning the gap. Germline CDR1 is SGHVS and CDR2 is FQNEAQ. The CDR3 length is 14 residues. CDR3 loop: CASSLASNTDTQYF. CDR3 DNA sequence: TGTGCCAGCAGCTTAGCGTCCAACACAGATACGCAGTATTTT.

The J gene is TRBJ1-6, the V gene TRBV19; D call uncertain. CDR1 and CDR2 (germline): LNHDA, SQIVND (reference sequence). The CDR3 runs 17 residues. V was trimmed by 0 bases and J by 7 bases, leaving 16 bases between them. CDR3 sequence reads: CASSIDSRRRTNSPLHF. The CDR3 DNA reads as TGTGCCAGTAGTATAGATAGTCGGAGACGGACCAATTCACCCCTCCACTTT.

V is TRBV5-5 and J is TRBJ2-1, with 12 bases that match TRBD2. Germline CDR1 is SGHKS and CDR2 is YYEKEE (reference sequence). J was trimmed by 3 bases and V by 5 bases; bases with no gene match: 9. This CDR3 spans 17 amino acids. For the CDR3, the DNA is TGTGCCAGCAGTCTAGGACTAGCGGGACTTTTCTACAATGAGCAGTTCTTC. Its protein is CASSLGLAGLFYNEQFF.

The rearrangement uses TRBV6-4 and TRBJ1-1; D gene ambiguous. Trimming stripped 2 bases from V and 4 bases from J, with 8 bases between. Germline values: CDR1 MRHNA, CDR2 SNTAGT. This CDR3 is 13 amino acids long. As DNA, the CDR3 is TGTGCCAGCAGTGACCGGGAGTTCACTGAAGCTTTCTTT. Translated, it gives CASSDREFTEAFF.